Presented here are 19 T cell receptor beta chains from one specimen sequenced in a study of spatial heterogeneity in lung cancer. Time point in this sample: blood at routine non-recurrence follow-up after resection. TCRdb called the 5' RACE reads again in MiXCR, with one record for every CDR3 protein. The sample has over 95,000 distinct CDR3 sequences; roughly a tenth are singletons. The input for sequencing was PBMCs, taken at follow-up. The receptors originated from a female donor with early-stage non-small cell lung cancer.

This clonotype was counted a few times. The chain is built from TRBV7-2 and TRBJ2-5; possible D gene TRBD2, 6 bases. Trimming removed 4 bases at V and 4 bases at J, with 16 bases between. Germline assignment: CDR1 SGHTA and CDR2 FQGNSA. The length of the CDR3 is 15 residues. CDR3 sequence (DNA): TGTGCCAGCAGCTCGAGCGGGTGGAGGATAGAGACCCAGTACTTC. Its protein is CASSSSGWRIETQYF.

CDR3 region: CASSLGRGVLDTIYF. The CDR3 DNA reads as TGCGCCAGCAGCTTGGGCCGGGGAGTCCTGGACACCATATATTTT. This sequence joins TRBV5-1 and TRBJ1-3; no clear D gene. The CDR3 is 15 residues long. CDR1 is SGHRS and CDR2 is YFSETQ in the germline V gene. V was trimmed by 0 bases and J by 8 bases, leaving 15 bases between them. The entire variable domain, with the rest obtained from reference TRBV5-1 and TRBJ1-3, is as follows: KAGVTQTPRYLIKTRGQQVTLSCSPISGHRSVSWYQQTPGQGLQFLFEYFSETQRNKGNFPGRFSGRQFSNSRSEMNVSTLELGDSALYLCASSLGRGVLDTIYFGEGSWLTVV.

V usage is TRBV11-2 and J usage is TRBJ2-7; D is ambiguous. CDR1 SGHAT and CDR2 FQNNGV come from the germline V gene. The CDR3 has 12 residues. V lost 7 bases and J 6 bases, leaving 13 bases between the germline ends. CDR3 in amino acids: CASTARLAEQYF. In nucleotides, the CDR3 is TGTGCCAGCACCGCCAGGTTGGCCGAGCAGTACTTC.

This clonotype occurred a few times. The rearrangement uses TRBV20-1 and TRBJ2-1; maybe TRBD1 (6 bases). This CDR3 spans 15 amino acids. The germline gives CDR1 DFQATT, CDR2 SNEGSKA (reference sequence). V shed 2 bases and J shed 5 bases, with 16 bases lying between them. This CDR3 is CSARITRGFDNEQFF. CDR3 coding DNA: TGCAGTGCTAGAATTACTAGGGGGTTTGACAATGAGCAGTTCTTC.

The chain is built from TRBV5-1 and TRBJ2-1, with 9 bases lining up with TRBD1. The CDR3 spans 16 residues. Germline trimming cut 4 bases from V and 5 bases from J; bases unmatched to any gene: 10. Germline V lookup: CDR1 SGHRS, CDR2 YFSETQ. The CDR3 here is CASSQLGTGPHNEQFF. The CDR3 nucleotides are TGCGCCAGCAGCCAACTCGGGACAGGGCCCCACAATGAGCAGTTCTTC.

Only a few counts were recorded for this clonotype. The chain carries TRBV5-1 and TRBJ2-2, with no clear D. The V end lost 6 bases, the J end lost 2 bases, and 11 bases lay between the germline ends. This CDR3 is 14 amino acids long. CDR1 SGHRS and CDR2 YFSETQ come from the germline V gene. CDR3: CASKSEANTGELFF. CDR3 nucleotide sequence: TGCGCCAGCAAATCCGAAGCTAACACCGGGGAGCTGTTTTTT.

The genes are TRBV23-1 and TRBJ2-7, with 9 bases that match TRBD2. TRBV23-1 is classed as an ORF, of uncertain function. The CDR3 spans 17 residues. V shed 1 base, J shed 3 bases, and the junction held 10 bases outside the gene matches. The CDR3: CASSQYDGLAGHYEQYV. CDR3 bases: TGCGCCAGCAGTCAATACGATGGCCTAGCGGGGCACTACGAGCAGTACGTC.

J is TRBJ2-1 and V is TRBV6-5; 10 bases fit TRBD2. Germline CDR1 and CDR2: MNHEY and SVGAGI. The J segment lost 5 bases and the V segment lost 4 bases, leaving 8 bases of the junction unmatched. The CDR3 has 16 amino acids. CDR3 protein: CASSSTPGLANNEQFF. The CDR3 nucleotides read TGTGCCAGCAGTTCGACTCCGGGACTAGCGAACAATGAGCAGTTCTTC.

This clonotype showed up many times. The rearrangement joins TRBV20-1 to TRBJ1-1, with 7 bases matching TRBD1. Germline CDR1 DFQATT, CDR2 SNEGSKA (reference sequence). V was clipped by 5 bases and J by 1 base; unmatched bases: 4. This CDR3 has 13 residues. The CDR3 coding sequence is TGCAGTGCTTTGGACAGGACGAACACTGAAGCTTTCTTT. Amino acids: CSALDRTNTEAFF.

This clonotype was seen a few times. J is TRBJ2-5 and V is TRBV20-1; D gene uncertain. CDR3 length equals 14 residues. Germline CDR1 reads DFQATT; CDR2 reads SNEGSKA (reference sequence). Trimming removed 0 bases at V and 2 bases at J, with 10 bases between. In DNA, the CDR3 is TGCAGTGCTAGAGATAGGGTCTGGCAAGAGACCCAGTACTTC. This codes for CSARDRVWQETQYF.

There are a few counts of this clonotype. CDR3 protein: CASSLPFPGLAGEQYV. The CDR3 DNA reads TGTGCCAGCAGTTTACCCTTTCCGGGACTAGCGGGAGAACAGTACGTC. The chain couples TRBV12-3 or TRBV12-4 to TRBJ2-7; 14 bases are shared with TRBD2. V lost 2 bases, J lost 10 bases, and 10 bases stayed unmatched. CDR3 length: 16 amino acids.

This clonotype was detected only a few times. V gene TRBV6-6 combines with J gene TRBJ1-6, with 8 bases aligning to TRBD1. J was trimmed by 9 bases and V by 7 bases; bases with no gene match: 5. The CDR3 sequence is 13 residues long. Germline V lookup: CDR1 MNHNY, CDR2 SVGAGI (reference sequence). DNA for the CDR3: TGTGCCAGCAATGGACAGGGCGGTTCACCCCTCCACTTT. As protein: CASNGQGGSPLHF.

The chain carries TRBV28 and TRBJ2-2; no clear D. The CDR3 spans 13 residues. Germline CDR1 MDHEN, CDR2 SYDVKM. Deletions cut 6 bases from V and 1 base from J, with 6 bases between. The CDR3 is CASSYRNTGELFF. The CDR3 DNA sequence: TGTGCCAGCAGCTATAGGAACACCGGGGAGCTGTTTTTT.

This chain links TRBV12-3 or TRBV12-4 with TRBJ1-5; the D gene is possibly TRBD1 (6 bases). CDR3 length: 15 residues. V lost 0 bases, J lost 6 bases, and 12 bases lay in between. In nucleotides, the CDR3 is TGTGCCAGCAGTTTAGCTCAGGGGCTGGGTCAGCCCCAGCATTTT. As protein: CASSLAQGLGQPQHF.

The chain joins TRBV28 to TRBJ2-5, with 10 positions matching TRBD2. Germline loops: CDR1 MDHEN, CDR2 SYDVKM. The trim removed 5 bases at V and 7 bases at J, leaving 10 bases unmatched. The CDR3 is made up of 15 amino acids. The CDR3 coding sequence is TGTGCCAGCAGTGCTCTCAGGGCTAGCGGGAGGACCCAGTACTTC. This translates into CASSALRASGRTQYF.

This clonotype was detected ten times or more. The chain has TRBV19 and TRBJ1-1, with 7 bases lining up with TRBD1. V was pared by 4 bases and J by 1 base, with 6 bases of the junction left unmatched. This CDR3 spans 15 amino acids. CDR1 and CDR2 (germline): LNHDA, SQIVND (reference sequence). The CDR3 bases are TGTGCCAGTAGTACTGCGACAGGGAGGAACACTGAAGCTTTCTTT. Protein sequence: CASSTATGRNTEAFF.

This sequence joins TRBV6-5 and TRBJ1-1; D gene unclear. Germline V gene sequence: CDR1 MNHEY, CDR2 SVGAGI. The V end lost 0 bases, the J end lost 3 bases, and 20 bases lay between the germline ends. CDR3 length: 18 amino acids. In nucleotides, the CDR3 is TGTGCCAGCAGTTACTCTACGACCGTACTCCGGATTGACACTGAAGCTTTCTTT. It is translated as CASSYSTTVLRIDTEAFF.

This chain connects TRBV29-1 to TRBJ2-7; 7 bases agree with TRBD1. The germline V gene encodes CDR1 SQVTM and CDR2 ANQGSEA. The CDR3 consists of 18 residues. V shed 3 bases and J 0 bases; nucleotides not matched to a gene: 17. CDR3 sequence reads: CSVEAGQEFREGSYEQYF. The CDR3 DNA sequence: TGCAGCGTTGAGGCCGGACAGGAATTTCGGGAAGGCTCCTACGAGCAGTACTTC.

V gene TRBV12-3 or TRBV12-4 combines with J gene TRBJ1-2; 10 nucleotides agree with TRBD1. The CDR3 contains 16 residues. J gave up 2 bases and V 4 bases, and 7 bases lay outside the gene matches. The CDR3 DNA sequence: TGTGCCAGCAGTTCCGGGACAGGGGTGATAAACTATGGCTACACCTTC. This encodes CASSSGTGVINYGYTF.